Listed here are 9 T cell receptor beta chains from one sample, sequenced in a study of blood T cell repertoires in COVID-19 (dated by TCRdb to about 2020). The library was prepared using the immunoSEQ multiplex PCR assay. Held by TCRdb, this immuneACCESS table contains in-frame sequences only and omits some clones. Under half of the omission traces to an unresolved V gene where checked; the cause of the rest is unknown. This sample holds tens of thousands of clones; 87% were observed only once. In total, the top ten clones hold 5.4% of the sample. The sequencing input was peripheral blood. These receptors were obtained from a man in his sixties with active COVID-19.

The gene calls are TRBV6-5 and TRBJ2-7, with D unclear. Germline V gene lookup returns CDR1 MNHEY and CDR2 SVGAGI. The V gene lost 2 bases and the J gene lost 0 bases, with 14 bases spanning the gap. The CDR3 extends over 16 amino acids. Here the CDR3 DNA reads TGTGCCAGCAGTTACGGCGTTCCAGACATCTCCTACGAGCAGTACTTC. This codes for CASSYGVPDISYEQYF.

The sample holds one count of this clone. J is TRBJ2-3 and V is TRBV29-1; 10 bases agree with TRBD2. This CDR3 contains 15 residues. V was clipped by 6 bases and J by 4 bases; unmatched bases: 10. The germline V gene has CDR1 SQVTM and CDR2 ANQGSEA. CDR3 protein: CSVASSGGPPDTQYF. The CDR3 nucleotides are TGCAGCGTGGCAAGTAGCGGGGGGCCCCCAGATACGCAGTATTTT.

This clone was seen just once. This CDR3 reads CASSLSAVMNTEAFF. The CDR3 DNA reads TGTGCCAGCAGTTTATCCGCAGTTATGAACACTGAAGCTTTCTTT. V usage is TRBV27 and J usage is TRBJ1-1; D is unresolved. CDR3 length: 15 residues. CDR1 MNHEY and CDR2 SMNVEV come from the germline V gene (reference sequence). With 0 bases removed from V and 0 bases from J, the gap between germline ends came to 8 bases.

The chain carries TRBV27 and TRBJ1-4, with D unresolved. V lost 2 bases and J 8 bases, leaving 9 bases between the germline ends. Germline V gene lookup returns CDR1 MNHEY and CDR2 SMNVEV (reference sequence). The CDR3 is made up of 13 amino acids. In DNA, the CDR3 is TGTGCCAGCAGTTTACTAGTCGGGGAAAAACTGTTTTTT. Residues: CASSLLVGEKLFF.

The chain recombines TRBV30 with TRBJ2-7; tentatively, D is TRBD1 (8 bases). The CDR3 is 14 amino acids. V dropped 3 bases and J dropped 12 bases, with 24 bases sitting between them. From germline, CDR1 is GTSNPN and CDR2 SVGIG (reference sequence). CDR3 nucleotides: TGTGCCTGGAGGGGGGGGACAGGCCCCTTAGTTCTGTACTTC. Protein product: CAWRGGTGPLVLYF.

The gene calls are TRBV10-3 and TRBJ1-1; 7 bases are a match to TRBD1. Germline V lookup: CDR1 ENHRY, CDR2 SYGVKD. The J segment lost 4 bases and the V segment lost 3 bases, leaving 8 bases of the junction unmatched. The CDR3 runs to 15 residues. Here the CDR3 reads CAISEGGTGSTEAFF. CDR3 DNA: TGTGCCATCAGTGAAGGGGGCACGGGCAGCACTGAAGCTTTCTTT.

The genes are TRBV4-1 and TRBJ2-1, with D possibly being TRBD2 (5 bases). Trimming cost V 2 bases and J 6 bases, with 5 bases left between them. CDR3 length: 12 residues. Germline CDR1 MGHRA, CDR2 YSYEKL. The CDR3 region has the DNA TGCGCCAGCAGCCAAACTAGCAATGAGCAGTTCTTC. Translated: CASSQTSNEQFF.

The V and J genes are TRBV19 and TRBJ1-2; tentatively, D is TRBD1 (6 bases). V was cut by 3 bases and J by 4 bases, with 12 bases left in between. Germline V gene lookup returns CDR1 LNHDA and CDR2 SQIVND (reference sequence). The CDR3 length is 14 residues. The CDR3 nucleotides read TGTGCCAGTAGTATTGAGGACAGATTCTATGGCTACACCTTC. Residues: CASSIEDRFYGYTF.

V gene TRBV5-1 combines with J gene TRBJ1-3; a possible D gene is TRBD1 (5 bases). Germline values: CDR1 SGHRS, CDR2 YFSETQ. The CDR3 runs to 15 residues. Trimming removed 3 bases at V and 0 bases at J, with 10 bases between. CDR3 in DNA: TGCGCCAGCAGCTCAGGACAAATCTCTGGAAACACCATATATTTT. Amino acid sequence: CASSSGQISGNTIYF.